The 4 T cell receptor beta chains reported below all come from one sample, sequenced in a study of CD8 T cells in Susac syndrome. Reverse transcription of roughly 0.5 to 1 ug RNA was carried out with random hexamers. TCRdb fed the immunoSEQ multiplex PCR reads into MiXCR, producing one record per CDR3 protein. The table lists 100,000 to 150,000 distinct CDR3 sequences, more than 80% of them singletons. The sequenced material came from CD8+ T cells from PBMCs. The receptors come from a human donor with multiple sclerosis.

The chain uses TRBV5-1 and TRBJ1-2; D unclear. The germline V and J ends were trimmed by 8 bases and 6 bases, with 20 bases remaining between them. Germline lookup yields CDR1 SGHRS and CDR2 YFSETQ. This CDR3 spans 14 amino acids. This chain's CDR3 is CASSPPGVSDGYTF. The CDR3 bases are TGCGCCAGTAGCCCGCCCGGGGTATCCGATGGCTACACCTTC.

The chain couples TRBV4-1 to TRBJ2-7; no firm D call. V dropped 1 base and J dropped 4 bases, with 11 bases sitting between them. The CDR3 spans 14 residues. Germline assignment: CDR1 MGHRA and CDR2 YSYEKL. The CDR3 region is CASSQGKNGYEQYV. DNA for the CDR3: TGCGCCAGCAGCCAAGGCAAGAACGGGTACGAGCAGTACGTC.

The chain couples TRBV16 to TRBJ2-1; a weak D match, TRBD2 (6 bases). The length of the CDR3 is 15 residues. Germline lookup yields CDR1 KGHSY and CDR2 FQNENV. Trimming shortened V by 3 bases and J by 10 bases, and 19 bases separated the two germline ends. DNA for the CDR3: TGTGCCAGCAGCCAGGACCAAGGTCAGCGGGCAGAGCAGTTCTTC. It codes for CASSQDQGQRAEQFF.

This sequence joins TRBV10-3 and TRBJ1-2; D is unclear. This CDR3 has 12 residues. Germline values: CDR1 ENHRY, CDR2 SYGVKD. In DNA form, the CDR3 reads TGTGCTGCTTGGTCGGGGAACTATGGCTACACCTTC. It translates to CAAWSGNYGYTF.